The 15 T cell receptor beta chains below come from one sample, sequenced in a study of shared T cell receptors in the human thymus. The data were produced by immunoSEQ multiplex PCR, yet TCRdb's version contains in-frame clones alone and is incomplete. The table records hundreds of thousands of clones, approximately 90% of them present only once. These records were also assigned to another study, of human thymus T cells.

Material for sequencing was thymocytes. Receptor source: a boy under three years old with a congenital heart defect.

As for this clone: Other DNA sequences within the sample encode an identical CDR3. The chain joins TRBV10-3 to TRBJ2-3; 8 bases match TRBD1. This CDR3 region has 15 residues. Trimming cost V 0 bases and J 1 base; bases outside gene matches: 0. The germline CDR1 and CDR2 sequences are ENHRY and SYGVKD. The CDR3 coding sequence is TGTGCCATCAGTGAGTCGGGACAGGGCACAGATACGCAGTATTTT. Encoded protein: CAISESGQGTDTQYF.

The V and J genes are TRBV18 and TRBJ2-2, with TRBD2 identical over 12 bases. V dropped 6 bases and J dropped 0; count of bases not matched to a gene: 2. Germline V gene sequence: CDR1 KGHSH, CDR2 LQKENI. This CDR3 region has 16 residues. The CDR3 DNA reads TGTGCCAGCTCGCTAGCGGGAGGGGCGAACACCGGGGAGCTGTTTTTT. Amino acid sequence: CASSLAGGANTGELFF.

The V gene is TRBV7-9, the J gene TRBJ2-1; D perhaps matches TRBD1 (6 bases). Germline-derived CDR1 and CDR2 are SEHNR and FQNEAQ (reference sequence). CDR3 length: 14 residues. V was trimmed by 5 bases and J by 4 bases, leaving 12 bases between them. The DNA of the CDR3 is TGTGCCAGCAGCCCCCGGACAGCTTACAATGAGCAGTTCTTC. Its translation: CASSPRTAYNEQFF.

The rearrangement links TRBV27 to TRBJ1-4; D gene unclear. The length of the CDR3 is 15 residues. From germline, CDR1 is MNHEY and CDR2 SMNVEV (reference sequence). The V end lost 6 bases, the J end lost 10 bases, and 21 bases lay between the germline ends. The CDR3 region has the DNA TGTGCCAGCAGCCACGGGAGTTCCGGAAGGGCAAAACTGTTTTTT. Protein: CASSHGSSGRAKLFF. The full variable domain, in which reference TRBV27 and TRBJ1-4 provide the parts outside the CDR3, is EAQVTQNPRYLITVTGKKLTVTCSQNMNHEYMSWYRQDPGLGLRQIYYSMNVEVTDKGDVPEGYKVSRKEKRNFPLILESPSPNQTSLYFCASSHGSSGRAKLFFGSGTQLSVL.

This chain joins TRBV28 and TRBJ1-1, with D uncertain. From germline, CDR1 is MDHEN and CDR2 SYDVKM. CDR3 length equals 12 residues. V lost 5 bases and J 6 bases, leaving 10 bases between the germline ends. This CDR3 is CASSPQLPEAFF. The CDR3 DNA follows: TGTGCCAGCAGTCCCCAGTTGCCTGAAGCTTTCTTT.

The chain carries TRBV13 and TRBJ1-2; D call uncertain. CDR3 length: 12 amino acids. The germline V and J ends were trimmed by 5 bases and 7 bases, with 11 bases remaining between them. The V gene's germline CDR1 is PRHDT and CDR2 FYEKMQ (reference sequence). The CDR3 DNA reads as TGTGCCAGCAGCGAGCAAATTCCTGGCTACACCTTC. It yields the protein CASSEQIPGYTF.

The genes are TRBV29-1 and TRBJ2-1; the D gene is possibly TRBD1 (7 bases). V lost 6 bases, J lost 5 bases, and 14 bases lay in between. The CDR3 totals 13 residues. Per germline, CDR1 SQVTM and CDR2 ANQGSEA. CDR3 region: CSVCPGGHNEQFF. CDR3 in DNA: TGCAGCGTCTGCCCAGGGGGGCACAATGAGCAGTTCTTC.

The genes are TRBV4-1 and TRBJ1-4; D unresolved. The V and J ends lost 1 base and 3 bases respectively, with 9 bases between them. Germline assignment: CDR1 MGHRA and CDR2 YSYEKL. CDR3 length equals 15 residues. CDR3 residues: CASSQGVRANEKLFF. In nucleotides, the CDR3 is TGCGCCAGCAGCCAAGGGGTCCGGGCTAATGAAAAACTGTTTTTT.

The chain is built from TRBV18 and TRBJ2-7; the match to TRBD2 covers 8 bases. Germline CDR1 is KGHSH and CDR2 is LQKENI. The CDR3 runs 18 residues. V lost 5 bases and J lost 2; bases outside the gene matches: 17. The CDR3 bases are TGTGCCAGCTCATCGGGGGGGTCGTGGCGGAACAGAACCTACGAGCAGTACTTC. It translates to CASSSGGSWRNRTYEQYF. The full variable domain, its missing parts supplied by reference TRBV18 and TRBJ2-7, is NAGVMQNPRHLVRRRGQEARLRCSPMKGHSHVYWYRQLPEEGLKFMVYLQKENIIDESGMPKERFSAEFPKEGPSILRIQQVVRGDSAAYFCASSSGGSWRNRTYEQYFGPGTRLTVT.

The chain links TRBV6-1 to TRBJ2-1; D perhaps matches TRBD2 (5 bases). The CDR3 contains 13 residues. Trimming shortened V by 5 bases and J by 8 bases, and 13 bases separated the two germline ends. Germline CDR1 is MNHNS and CDR2 is SASEGT. Written as DNA, the CDR3 is TGTGCCAGCAGTCCCGGAGGTCTCTATGAGCAGTTCTTC. It is translated as CASSPGGLYEQFF.

The V and J genes are TRBV18 and TRBJ2-3, with D perhaps TRBD2 (5 bases). Germline values: CDR1 KGHSH, CDR2 LQKENI. V was cut by 1 base and J by 2 bases, with 13 bases left in between. This CDR3 has 16 residues. The CDR3 spells CASSPRSSPVTDTQYF. CDR3 bases: TGTGCCAGCTCACCACGATCTAGCCCCGTCACAGATACGCAGTATTTT.

The chain joins TRBV6-5 to TRBJ2-1; 9 positions match TRBD1. The CDR3 contains 12 residues. V was pared by 6 bases and J by 12 bases, with 6 bases of the junction left unmatched. CDR1 and CDR2 (germline): MNHEY, SVGAGI. The CDR3 here is CASRQPGQGQFF. As DNA, the CDR3 is TGTGCCAGCAGACAACCGGGACAGGGGCAGTTCTTC.

V usage is TRBV5-1 and J usage is TRBJ2-3; 9 nucleotides line up with TRBD1. Germline CDR1 SGHRS, CDR2 YFSETQ. CDR3 length equals 16 residues. V dropped 0 bases and J dropped 4; count of bases not matched to a gene: 6. DNA of the CDR3: TGCGCCAGCAGCTTGGGACAGGGGGGGAGCCCAGATACGCAGTATTTT. Protein product: CASSLGQGGSPDTQYF.

This chain connects TRBV5-1 to TRBJ2-1; D perhaps matches TRBD2 (6 bases). The CDR3 loop spans 16 amino acids. Germline loops: CDR1 SGHRS, CDR2 YFSETQ. V was trimmed by 1 base and J by 2 bases, leaving 13 bases between them. CDR3 nucleotides: TGCGCCAGCAGCTTGTACGGAGGAGGGCCCTACAATGAGCAGTTCTTC. This sequence encodes CASSLYGGGPYNEQFF.

The rearrangement joins TRBV19 to TRBJ2-2; possible D gene TRBD1, 6 bases. CDR3 size: 11 residues. V was pared by 10 bases and J by 5 bases, with 8 bases between. Germline CDR1 is LNHDA and CDR2 is SQIVND (reference sequence). The CDR3 here is CATGDTGELFF. DNA of the CDR3: TGTGCCACAGGGGATACCGGGGAGCTGTTTTTT.